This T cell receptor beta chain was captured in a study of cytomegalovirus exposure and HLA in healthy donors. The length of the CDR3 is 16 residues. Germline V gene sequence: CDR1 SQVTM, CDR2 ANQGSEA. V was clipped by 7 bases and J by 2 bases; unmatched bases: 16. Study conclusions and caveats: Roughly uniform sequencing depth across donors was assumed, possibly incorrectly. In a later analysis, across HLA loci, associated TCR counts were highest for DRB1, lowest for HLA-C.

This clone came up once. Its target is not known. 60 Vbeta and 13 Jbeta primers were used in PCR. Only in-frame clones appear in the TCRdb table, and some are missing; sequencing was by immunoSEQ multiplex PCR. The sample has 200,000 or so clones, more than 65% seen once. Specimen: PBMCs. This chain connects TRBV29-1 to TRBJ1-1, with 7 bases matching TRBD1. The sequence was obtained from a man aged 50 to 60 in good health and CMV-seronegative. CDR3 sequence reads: CSAQVGWDRVNTEAFF. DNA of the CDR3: TGCAGCGCCCAGGTCGGGTGGGACAGAGTTAACACTGAAGCTTTCTTT.